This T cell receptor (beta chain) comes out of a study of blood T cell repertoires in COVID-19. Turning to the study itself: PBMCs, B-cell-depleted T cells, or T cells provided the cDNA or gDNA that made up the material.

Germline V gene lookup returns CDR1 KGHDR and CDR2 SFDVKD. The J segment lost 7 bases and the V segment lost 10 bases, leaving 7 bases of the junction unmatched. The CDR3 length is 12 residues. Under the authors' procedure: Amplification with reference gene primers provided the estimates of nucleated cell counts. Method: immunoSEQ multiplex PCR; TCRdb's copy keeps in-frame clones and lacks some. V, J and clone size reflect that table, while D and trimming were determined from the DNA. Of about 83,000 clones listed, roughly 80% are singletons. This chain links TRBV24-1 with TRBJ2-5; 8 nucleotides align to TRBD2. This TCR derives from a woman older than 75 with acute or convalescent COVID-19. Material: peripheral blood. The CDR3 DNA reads TGTGCCACTCAGGGACTAGGTGGGACCCAGTACTTC. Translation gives CATQGLGGTQYF.